This record covers a single TCR beta chain. Original processing notes: Researchers report that nucleated cell counts were estimated from reference gene primer amplification. TCRdb's table, derived via immunoSEQ multiplex PCR, lists solely in-frame clones and lacks some. Clone size and the V and J calls come from that table; the DNA yielded D and trimming. The sample carries roughly 430,000 clones, roughly 88% recorded once. The entry originates in a study of blood T cell repertoires in COVID-19. Study-wide background: Samples representing acute and convalescent COVID-19 were sourced from the United States, Italy and Spain. Sources were T cells, B-cell-depleted T cells, or PBMCs; the material itself was cDNA or gDNA.

V gave up 1 base and J gave up 5 bases; unmatched junction bases: 8. Germline V gives CDR1 MGHRA, CDR2 YSYEKL. The CDR3 totals 16 residues. Participant ages covered about 18 to 89 years across about two dozen US areas. The chain recombines TRBV4-1 with TRBJ1-2; TRBD1 matches at 9 bases. The sample was PBMCs or T cells enriched from blood (not recorded which). The sequence was collected from a woman aged 40 to 50 with acute COVID-19. The CDR3 nucleotides are TGCGCCAGCAGCCAAGGACAACAGGGGGCCCGTTATGGCTACACCTTC. Protein sequence: CASSQGQQGARYGYTF.